Listed below are T cell receptor beta chains from one sample, sequenced in a study of T cell responses to AZD1222 COVID-19 vaccine. Here immunoSEQ multiplex PCR was the method, and the copy in TCRdb shows in-frame clones only, minus some. Found here are more than 95,000 clones, 85% to 95% of them singletons; the top ten hold approximately 3%. The source material was peripheral blood, sampled on day 0 of AZD1222 vaccination. Source of these receptors: an adult in good health. Each CDR3 is given with its conserved first and last residue. Fields, in order: V gene, J gene, clone size, D gene, CDR3 protein, CDR3 DNA. A D gene is named only where the DNA matches it firmly. A row's size may be missing; if present it is once, few, many or a size class.

TRBV11-2,TRBJ2-7,.,.,CASSLAGSNYEQYF,TGTGCCAGCAGCTTAGCGGGATCCAATTACGAGCAGTACTTC
TRBV9,TRBJ2-2,.,TRBD1,CASSPYDRVVYGELFF,TGTGCCAGCAGCCCATACGACAGGGTCGTTTACGGGGAGCTGTTTTTT
TRBV3-1/TRBV3-2,TRBJ1-5,.,TRBD1,CASSQDRTGNQPQHF,TGTGCCAGCAGCCAAGATCGGACAGGGAATCAGCCCCAGCATTTT
TRBV30,TRBJ1-4,few,TRBD1,CAWSVGDRHEKLFF,TGTGCCTGGAGTGTAGGGGACAGACATGAAAAACTGTTTTTT
TRBV7-9,TRBJ1-2,.,.,CASSLAQDNYGYTF,TGTGCCAGCAGCTTAGCTCAGGACAACTATGGCTACACCTTC
TRBV7-9,TRBJ1-3,.,.,CASSLAGASGNTIYF,TGTGCCAGCAGCTTGGCAGGGGCTTCCGGAAACACCATATATTTT
TRBV19,TRBJ1-4,.,.,CASRGRLEKLFF,TGTGCCAGTCGGGGACGTCTTGAAAAACTGTTTTTT
TRBV5-4,TRBJ1-3,.,.,CASSLGGQFGNTIYF,TGTGCCAGCAGCTTGGGCGGACAGTTTGGAAACACCATATATTTT
TRBV16,TRBJ2-1,.,.,CASSQLPRTTSYNEQFF,TGTGCCAGCAGCCAATTGCCCCGCACGACCTCCTACAATGAGCAGTTCTTC
TRBV10-3,TRBJ2-7,.,TRBD2,CAISESRGLAGTDEQYF,TGTGCCATCAGTGAGTCCCGAGGACTAGCGGGAACCGACGAGCAGTACTTC
TRBV2,TRBJ2-1,.,.,CASSVWGLGYNEQFF,TGTGCCAGCAGTGTATGGGGCTTAGGCTACAATGAGCAGTTCTTC
TRBV27,TRBJ2-3,.,TRBD2,CASSLYPAGELDTQYF,TGTGCCAGCAGTTTATATCCAGCGGGAGAGCTAGATACGCAGTATTTT
TRBV6-1,TRBJ1-5,.,.,CASSQGTGNINQPQHF,TGTGCCAGCAGTCAAGGTACGGGTAATATTAATCAGCCCCAGCATTTT
TRBV3-1/TRBV3-2,TRBJ2-7,.,.,CASSSTRPYEQYF,TGTGCCAGCAGCTCAACACGGCCGTACGAGCAGTACTTC
TRBV6-4,TRBJ2-2,.,.,CAPHGPGNTGELFF,TGTGCCCCCCATGGGCCAGGGAACACCGGGGAGCTGTTTTTT
TRBV4-1,TRBJ2-7,.,.,CASSQVYYTEALWEQYF,TGCGCCAGCAGCCAAGTTTACTACACAGAAGCACTTTGGGAGCAGTACTTC
TRBV4-2,TRBJ1-5,.,.,CASSEYLSRSKDQPQHF,TGTGCCAGCAGCGAGTATCTTAGTCGCTCAAAGGATCAGCCCCAGCATTTT
TRBV28,TRBJ1-1,.,.,CASRGRDTEAFF,TGTGCCAGCAGGGGCCGGGACACTGAAGCTTTCTTT
TRBV2,TRBJ1-1,.,.,CASRVETRAFF,TGTGCCAGCAGGGTTGAAACAAGGGCTTTCTTT
TRBV30,TRBJ1-1,once,.,CAWSVVGRNTEAFF,TGTGCCTGGAGTGTGGTGGGTAGGAACACTGAAGCTTTCTTT
TRBV30,TRBJ1-1,.,.,CAWSVGVGGTEAFF,TGTGCCTGGAGTGTAGGTGTGGGAGGGACTGAAGCTTTCTTT
TRBV6-5,TRBJ2-3,.,TRBD2,CASSLASGMGDTQYF,TGTGCCAGCAGTTTGGCTAGCGGAATGGGAGATACGCAGTATTTT
TRBV19,TRBJ2-1,.,TRBD2,CASSMGLAGYNEQFF,TGTGCCAGTAGTATGGGGCTAGCGGGCTACAATGAGCAGTTCTTC
TRBV28,TRBJ2-7,.,.,CASSLLAIQTQYF,TGTGCCAGCAGTTTACTAGCGATCCAAACGCAGTACTTC
TRBV12-3/TRBV12-4,TRBJ1-5,.,.,CASSENSNQPQHF,TGTGCCAGCAGCGAGAATAGCAATCAGCCCCAGCATTTT
TRBV3-1/TRBV3-2,TRBJ2-1,.,.,CASSAKISSTDSSYNEQFF,TGTGCCAGCTCAGCCAAGATTAGCAGCACCGACAGCTCCTACAATGAGCAGTTCTTC
TRBV3-1/TRBV3-2,TRBJ2-1,.,.,CASSPPAVRGGGEQFF,TGTGCCAGCAGCCCCCCCGCCGTGAGGGGGGGTGGGGAGCAGTTCTTC
TRBV9,TRBJ1-3,.,.,CASSLTNTIYF,TGTGCCAGCAGCCTCACGAACACCATATATTTT
TRBV28,TRBJ1-5,.,.,CASSFFAGGYQPQHF,TGTGCCAGCAGTTTTTTCGCCGGCGGGTATCAGCCCCAGCATTTT
TRBV2,TRBJ2-1,.,TRBD2,CASSRLAGVVDEQFF,TGTGCCAGCAGCCGGCTAGCGGGAGTCGTGGATGAGCAGTTCTTC
TRBV7-9,TRBJ2-2,.,TRBD2,CASSLGSGRTGELFF,TGTGCCAGCAGCTTAGGTAGCGGGAGAACCGGGGAGCTGTTTTTT
TRBV29-1,TRBJ2-5,.,.,CSVDGQEETQYF,TGCAGCGTTGATGGGCAAGAAGAGACCCAGTACTTC
TRBV5-6,TRBJ2-1,.,.,CASSALSPGEQFF,TGTGCCAGCAGCGCCCTCTCTCCGGGGGAGCAGTTCTTC
TRBV27,TRBJ1-2,once,.,CASTPREGRGYTF,TGTGCCAGCACCCCCCGTGAGGGGCGAGGCTACACCTTC
TRBV5-6,TRBJ2-7,.,TRBD2,CASSSGGREREQYF,TGTGCCAGCAGCTCGGGAGGGCGGGAGCGGGAGCAGTACTTC
TRBV6-4,TRBJ1-2,.,.,CAASEGNYGYTF,TGTGCCGCCAGTGAAGGGAACTATGGCTACACCTTC